The rows below give T cell receptor beta chains drawn from one sample of a study of T-cell memory formation after mild COVID-19. TCRdb reprocessed the 5' RACE reads with MiXCR, giving one entry per CDR3 protein. The sample gives 300,000 to 400,000 distinct CDR3 sequences, around a fifth of which show up once; approximately 12% is in the top ten. Sequenced material: PBMCs or a T cell subset sorted from them (not recorded which). The receptors come from an adult woman who had mild COVID-19 (a few samples of this study predate the infection). Cell type and time point are not known. The CDR3 runs from the conserved cysteine through the conserved F or W. The order of the fields is J gene, V gene, D gene, CDR3 protein. D genes are given only for firm matches.

J gene: TRBJ2-7
V gene: TRBV5-5
D gene: TRBD1
CDR3 protein: CASSSTGGYEQYF

J gene: TRBJ2-5
V gene: TRBV5-1
D gene: -
CDR3 protein: CASSRGTALGETQYF

J gene: TRBJ2-7
V gene: TRBV12-3/TRBV12-4
D gene: TRBD1
CDR3 protein: CASSSSSGTGGPYF

J gene: TRBJ1-5
V gene: TRBV24-1
D gene: -
CDR3 protein: CATSDPTGSLNQPQHF

J gene: TRBJ2-7
V gene: TRBV29-1
D gene: -
CDR3 protein: CSKFARGSYEQYF

J gene: TRBJ1-1
V gene: TRBV24-1
D gene: TRBD1
CDR3 protein: CATKSGTGVGNTEAFF

J gene: TRBJ2-5
V gene: TRBV5-1
D gene: TRBD1
CDR3 protein: CASSLGDRQETQYF

J gene: TRBJ2-2
V gene: TRBV5-5
D gene: -
CDR3 protein: CASSLAVIMGTGELFF

J gene: TRBJ2-6
V gene: TRBV2
D gene: -
CDR3 protein: CASSGDRSSGANVLTF

J gene: TRBJ2-1
V gene: TRBV7-9
D gene: TRBD2
CDR3 protein: CASSLGRLASYNEQFF

J gene: TRBJ1-1
V gene: TRBV4-3
D gene: -
CDR3 protein: CASSQDTGGEKAFF

J gene: TRBJ2-3
V gene: TRBV12-3/TRBV12-4
D gene: TRBD2
CDR3 protein: CASSPRTGLGLALSTDTQYF

J gene: TRBJ2-7
V gene: TRBV15
D gene: TRBD2
CDR3 protein: CATSRVPLTSGSHEQYF

J gene: TRBJ2-3
V gene: TRBV4-2
D gene: TRBD2
CDR3 protein: CASSQESTSGANTQYF

J gene: TRBJ2-1
V gene: TRBV9
D gene: -
CDR3 protein: CASSLPRGAGPLNEQFF

J gene: TRBJ2-1
V gene: TRBV4-1
D gene: -
CDR3 protein: CASSHSGPSGYEQFF